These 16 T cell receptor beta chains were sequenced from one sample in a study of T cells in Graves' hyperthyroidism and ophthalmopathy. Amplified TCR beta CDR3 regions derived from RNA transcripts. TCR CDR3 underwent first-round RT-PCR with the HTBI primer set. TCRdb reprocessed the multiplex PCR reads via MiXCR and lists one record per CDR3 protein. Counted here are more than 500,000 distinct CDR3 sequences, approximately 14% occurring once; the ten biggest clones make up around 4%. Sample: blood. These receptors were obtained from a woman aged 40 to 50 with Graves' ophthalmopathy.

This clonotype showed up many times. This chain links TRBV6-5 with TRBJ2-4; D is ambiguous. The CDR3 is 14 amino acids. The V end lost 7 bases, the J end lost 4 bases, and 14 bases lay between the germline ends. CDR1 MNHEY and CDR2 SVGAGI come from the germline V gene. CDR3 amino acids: CASKAVPGKNIQYF. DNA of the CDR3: TGTGCCAGCAAAGCAGTCCCTGGGAAAAACATTCAGTACTTC.

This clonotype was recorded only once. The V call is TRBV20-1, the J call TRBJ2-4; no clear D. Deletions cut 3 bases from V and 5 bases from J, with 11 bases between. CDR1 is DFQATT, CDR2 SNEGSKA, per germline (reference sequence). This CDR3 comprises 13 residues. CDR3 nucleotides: TGCAGTGCTAGTTGGCACACCGAAAACATTCAGTACTTC. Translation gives CSASWHTENIQYF.

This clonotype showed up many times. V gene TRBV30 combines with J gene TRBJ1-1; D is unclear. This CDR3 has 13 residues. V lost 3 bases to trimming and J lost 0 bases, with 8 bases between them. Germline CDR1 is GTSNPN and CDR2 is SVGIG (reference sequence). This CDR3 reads CAWSYPMNTEAFF. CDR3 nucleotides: TGTGCCTGGAGCTATCCGATGAACACTGAAGCTTTCTTT.

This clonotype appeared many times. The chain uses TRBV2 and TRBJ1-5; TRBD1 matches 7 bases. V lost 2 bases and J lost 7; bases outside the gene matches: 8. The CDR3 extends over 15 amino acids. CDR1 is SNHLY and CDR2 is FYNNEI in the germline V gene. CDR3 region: CASSELRTGEQPQHF. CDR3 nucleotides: TGTGCCAGCAGTGAATTAAGGACAGGAGAACAGCCCCAGCATTTT. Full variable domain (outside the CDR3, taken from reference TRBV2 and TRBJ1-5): EPEVTQTPSHQVTQMGQEVILRCVPISNHLYFYWYRQILGQKVEFLVSFYNNEISEKSEIFDDQFSVERPDGSNFTLKIRSTKLEDSAMYFCASSELRTGEQPQHFGDGTRLSIL.

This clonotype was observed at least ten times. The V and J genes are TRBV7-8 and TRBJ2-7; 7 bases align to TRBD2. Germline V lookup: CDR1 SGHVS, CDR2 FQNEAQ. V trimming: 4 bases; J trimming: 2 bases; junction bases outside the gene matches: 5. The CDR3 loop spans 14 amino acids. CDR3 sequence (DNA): TGTGCCAGCAGCTGGGGGGGGACGGCCTACGAGCAGTACTTC. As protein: CASSWGGTAYEQYF.

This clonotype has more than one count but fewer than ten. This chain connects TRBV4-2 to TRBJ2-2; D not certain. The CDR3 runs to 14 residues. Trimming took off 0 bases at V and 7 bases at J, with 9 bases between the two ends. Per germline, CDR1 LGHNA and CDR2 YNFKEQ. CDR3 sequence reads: CASSQDGSFGELFF. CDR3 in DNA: TGTGCCAGCAGCCAAGATGGAAGTTTCGGGGAGCTGTTTTTT.

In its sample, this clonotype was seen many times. The CDR3, as DNA: TGTGCCAGCAGTTTACGACAGGGCAAAGAGACCCAGTACTTC. Translation: CASSLRQGKETQYF. The chain couples TRBV27 to TRBJ2-5; 7 nucleotides match TRBD1. The CDR3 extends over 14 amino acids. Germline V gene data show CDR1 as MNHEY and CDR2 as SMNVEV (reference sequence). Trimming at V came to 2 bases and at J to 3 bases, leaving 3 bases not matched to a gene.

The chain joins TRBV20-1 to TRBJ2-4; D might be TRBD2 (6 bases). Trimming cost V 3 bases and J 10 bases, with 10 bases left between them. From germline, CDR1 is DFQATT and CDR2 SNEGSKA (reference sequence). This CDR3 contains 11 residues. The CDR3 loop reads CSARDYSIQYF. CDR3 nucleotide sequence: TGCAGTGCTAGGGACTACTCAATTCAGTACTTC.

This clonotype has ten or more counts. The CDR3, as DNA: TGTGCCAGTAGCGGCCAACCACTCTACGAGCAGTACTTC. Translated: CASSGQPLYEQYF. This chain uses TRBV19 with TRBJ2-7; D remains ambiguous. The CDR3 spans 13 residues. Looked up from germline, CDR1 is LNHDA and CDR2 is SQIVND (reference sequence). V lost 6 bases, J lost 3 bases, and 12 bases lay in between.

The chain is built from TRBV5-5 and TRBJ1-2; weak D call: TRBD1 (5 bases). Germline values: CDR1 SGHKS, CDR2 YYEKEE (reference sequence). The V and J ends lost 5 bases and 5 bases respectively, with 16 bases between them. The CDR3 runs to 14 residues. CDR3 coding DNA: TGTGCCAGCAGTTCCCGCGGGGGGGGTTATGGCTACACCTTC. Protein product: CASSSRGGGYGYTF.

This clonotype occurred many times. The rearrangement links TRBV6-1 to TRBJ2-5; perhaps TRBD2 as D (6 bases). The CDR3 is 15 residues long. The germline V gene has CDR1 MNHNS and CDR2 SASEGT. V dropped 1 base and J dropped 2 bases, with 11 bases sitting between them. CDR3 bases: TGTGCCAGCAGTGAAGGGCTAGCGAGGCAAGAGACCCAGTACTTC. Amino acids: CASSEGLARQETQYF.

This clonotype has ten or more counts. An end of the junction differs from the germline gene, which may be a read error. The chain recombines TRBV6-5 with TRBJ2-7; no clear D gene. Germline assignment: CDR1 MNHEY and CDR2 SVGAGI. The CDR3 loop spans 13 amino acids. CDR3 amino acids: CASTRPLSYEQYF. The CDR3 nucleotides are TGTGCCAGCACACGACCTTTATCCTACGAACAGTACTTC.

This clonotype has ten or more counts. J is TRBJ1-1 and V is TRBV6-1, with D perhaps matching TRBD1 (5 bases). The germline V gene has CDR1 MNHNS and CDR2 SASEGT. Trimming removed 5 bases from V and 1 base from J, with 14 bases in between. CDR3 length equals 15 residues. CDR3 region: CASSPLDSSNTEAFF. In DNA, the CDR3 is TGTGCCAGCAGTCCTCTAGACAGTTCGAACACTGAAGCTTTCTTT.

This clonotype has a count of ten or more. CDR3 DNA sequence: TGTGCCAGTAGTATCAAGCCGGAGAACACTGAAGCTTTCTTT. This encodes CASSIKPENTEAFF. The rearrangement joins TRBV19 to TRBJ1-1, with no clear D. Trimming stripped 3 bases from V and 1 base from J, with 9 bases between. The length of the CDR3 is 14 residues. From germline, CDR1 is LNHDA and CDR2 SQIVND (reference sequence). Based on the CDR3 plus reference TRBV19 and TRBJ1-1, the full variable domain is DGGITQSPKYLFRKEGQNVTLSCEQNLNHDAMYWYRQDPGQGLRLIYYSQIVNDFQKGDIAEGYSVSREKKESFPLTVTSAQKNPTAFYLCASSIKPENTEAFFGQGTRLTVV.

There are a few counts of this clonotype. The CDR3 loop is CASSQEPFPSLNTEAFF. In DNA form, the CDR3 reads TGCGCCAGCAGCCAAGAACCATTTCCGAGTTTGAACACTGAAGCTTTCTTT. The chain is built from TRBV4-1 and TRBJ1-1; no clear D gene. Trimming stripped 0 bases from V and 0 bases from J, with 14 bases between. This CDR3 contains 17 residues. Germline V gene lookup returns CDR1 MGHRA and CDR2 YSYEKL.

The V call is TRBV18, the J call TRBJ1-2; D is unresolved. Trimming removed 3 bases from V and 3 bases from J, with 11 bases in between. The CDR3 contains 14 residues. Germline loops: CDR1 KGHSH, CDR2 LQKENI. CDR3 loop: CASSPIQVDYGYTF. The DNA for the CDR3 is TGTGCCAGCTCACCTATCCAGGTCGACTATGGCTACACCTTC.